One and the same sample provided the 21 T cell receptor beta chains below, sequenced in a study of breast tumors, draining lymph nodes, adjacent tissues. TCRdb re-derived calls from the multiplex PCR reads in MiXCR, one entry per CDR3 protein. The repertoire consists of 200,000 to 250,000 distinct CDR3 sequences, with 32% occurring once and the leading ten covering roughly 1.5%. Axillary draining lymph nodes of breast cancer patients supplied the node samples. What was sequenced was axillary lymph node tissue. Receptors originate from a female donor with breast cancer. Some clones in this sample may be carry-over from other donors' samples.

DNA of the CDR3: TGTGCCAGCAGGCCCCTGGTCCAGTATAATTCACCCCTCCACTTT. Translating gives CASRPLVQYNSPLHF. The rearrangement uses TRBV11-2 and TRBJ1-6; D not certain. V lost 6 bases, J lost 4 bases, and 13 bases lay in between. The CDR3 sequence is 15 residues long. In germline, CDR1 is SGHAT, CDR2 FQNNGV.

This clonotype has ten or more counts. The CDR3 region has the DNA TGTGCCAGCAGCAAGACCCGCGGCTCCTACAATGAGCAGTTCTTC. This gives the protein CASSKTRGSYNEQFF. The chain links TRBV7-2 to TRBJ2-1, with D unclear. V shed 5 bases and J shed 0 bases, with 11 bases lying between them. This CDR3 spans 15 amino acids. Germline CDR1 and CDR2: SGHTA and FQGNSA. The full variable domain, rest sourced from reference TRBV7-2 and TRBJ2-1, is GAGVSQSPSNKVTEKGKDVELRCDPISGHTALYWYRQSLGQGLEFLIYFQGNSAPDKSGLPSDRFSAERTGGSVSTLTIQRTQQEDSAVYLCASSKTRGSYNEQFFGPGTRLTVL.

Ten or more counts support this clonotype. The chain has TRBV5-1 and TRBJ1-2; the match to TRBD1 covers 8 bases. CDR3 size: 16 residues. Germline-derived CDR1 and CDR2 are SGHRS and YFSETQ. V lost 3 bases and J lost 3; bases outside the gene matches: 10. CDR3 sequence reads: CASSSPSAGGHYGYTF. The CDR3 DNA sequence: TGCGCCAGCAGCTCTCCCTCGGCAGGGGGCCACTATGGCTACACCTTC. The full variable domain, rest sourced from reference TRBV5-1 and TRBJ1-2, is KAGVTQTPRYLIKTRGQQVTLSCSPISGHRSVSWYQQTPGQGLQFLFEYFSETQRNKGNFPGRFSGRQFSNSRSEMNVSTLELGDSALYLCASSSPSAGGHYGYTFGSGTRLTVV.

This clonotype showed up many times. The chain combines TRBV7-8 with TRBJ1-5; no reliable D call. The CDR3 runs 20 residues. Germline-derived CDR1 and CDR2 are SGHVS and FQNEAQ. Trimming removed 5 bases from V and 0 bases from J, with 26 bases in between. The CDR3 loop reads CASSPTHVFLGPYSNQPQHF. The CDR3 nucleotides read TGTGCCAGCAGCCCGACACATGTTTTTTTGGGCCCCTATAGCAATCAGCCCCAGCATTTT.

This clonotype was seen once. This chain links TRBV5-1 with TRBJ1-4, with a tentative D call TRBD1 (5 bases). This CDR3 has 15 residues. V lost 4 bases, J lost 2 bases, and 12 bases lay in between. Germline-derived CDR1 and CDR2 are SGHRS and YFSETQ. The CDR3 coding sequence is TGCGCCAGCAGCCCGCCCGGGGGGACTAATGAAAAACTGTTTTTT. Translating gives CASSPPGGTNEKLFF. Together with reference TRBV5-1 and TRBJ1-4, the CDR3 gives the full variable domain: KAGVTQTPRYLIKTRGQQVTLSCSPISGHRSVSWYQQTPGQGLQFLFEYFSETQRNKGNFPGRFSGRQFSNSRSEMNVSTLELGDSALYLCASSPPGGTNEKLFFGSGTQLSVL.

This clonotype appeared many times. The rearrangement joins TRBV19 to TRBJ1-2; D gene uncertain. With 3 bases removed from V and 3 bases from J, the gap between germline ends came to 8 bases. In germline, CDR1 is LNHDA, CDR2 SQIVND (reference sequence). This CDR3 contains 13 residues. This CDR3 reads CASSMNSYYGYTF. DNA of the CDR3: TGTGCCAGTAGTATGAACAGCTACTATGGCTACACCTTC.

V and J are TRBV29-1 and TRBJ2-7; the D call may be TRBD1 or TRBD2 (6 bases each). Germline-derived CDR1 and CDR2 are SQVTM and ANQGSEA. Between the trimmed V and J ends, which lost 1 base and 0 bases, there was a span of 13 bases. This CDR3 is 15 amino acids long. CDR3 nucleotides: TGCAGCGTTGAAGCGGGGGACACCAGCTCCTACGAGCAGTACTTC. Residues: CSVEAGDTSSYEQYF.

This clonotype was recorded at least ten times. This chain links TRBV5-8 with TRBJ1-3; weak D call: TRBD1 (6 bases). The V gene's germline CDR1 is SGHTS and CDR2 YDEGEE. This CDR3 comprises 17 residues. V was clipped by 4 bases and J by 2 bases, with 19 bases between them. CDR3 sequence: CASSTGSTGRTGNTIYF. For the CDR3, the DNA is TGTGCCAGCAGCACTGGGAGTACAGGGAGGACTGGAAACACCATATATTTT.

The rearrangement joins TRBV19 to TRBJ1-6, with no clear D. V lost 9 bases and J 7 bases, leaving 16 bases between the germline ends. Germline V gives CDR1 LNHDA, CDR2 SQIVND (reference sequence). The CDR3 is 14 amino acids. The CDR3 here is CASQPPTKNSPLHF. The CDR3 DNA is TGTGCCAGCCAGCCCCCGACGAAGAATTCACCCCTCCACTTT.

This clonotype was counted at least ten times. This rearrangement joins TRBV4-1 to TRBJ2-7; D is possibly TRBD1 or TRBD2 (6 bases each). The V end was cut by 0 bases, the J end by 1 base, with 13 bases between. This CDR3 contains 16 residues. Germline lookup yields CDR1 MGHRA and CDR2 YSYEKL. The CDR3 loop is CASSQDRGALSYEQYF. The CDR3 nucleotides are TGCGCCAGCAGCCAAGATAGGGGGGCCCTTTCCTACGAGCAGTACTTC.

This clonotype showed up many times. The chain recombines TRBV10-3 with TRBJ2-3, with TRBD2 identical over 9 bases. Germline V gene sequence: CDR1 ENHRY, CDR2 SYGVKD. This CDR3 region has 15 residues. Germline trimming cut 3 bases from V and 3 bases from J; bases unmatched to any gene: 4. The CDR3 DNA follows: TGTGCCATCAGTGACATAGCGGGAGCAACAGATACGCAGTATTTT. As protein: CAISDIAGATDTQYF.

Many counts were recorded for this clonotype. The rearrangement joins TRBV4-1 to TRBJ2-1; a possible D gene is TRBD1 (5 bases). The CDR3 is 16 residues long. V dropped 3 bases and J dropped 4 bases, with 16 bases sitting between them. Germline CDR1 and CDR2: MGHRA and YSYEKL. The CDR3 reads CASSQRSEYRYNEQFF. CDR3 sequence (DNA): TGCGCCAGCAGCCAGAGGTCGGAGTACAGGTACAATGAGCAGTTCTTC.

On this clonotype itself: A much larger clone differs by one base, so this may be a read error. CDR3 coding DNA: TGTGCCACGCAACCTACTAGCGGGGGTGGTGTTAAGCAGTTCTTC. This translates into CATQPTSGGGVKQFF. The J gene is TRBJ2-1, the V gene TRBV6-4; TRBD2 matches 11 bases. The CDR3 spans 15 residues. V shed 10 bases and J 11 bases; nucleotides not matched to a gene: 16. Germline V gene data show CDR1 as MRHNA and CDR2 as SNTAGT.

The chain employs TRBV29-1 and TRBJ2-1, with 7 positions matching TRBD1. With 8 bases clipped from V and 7 bases from J, the junction kept 17 bases outside the gene matches. This CDR3 is 15 amino acids long. The germline V gene encodes CDR1 SQVTM and CDR2 ANQGSEA. The CDR3 DNA sequence: TGCAGCTCACCACCTACGGGACAGTGGGGAAATGAGCAGTTCTTC. Translated: CSSPPTGQWGNEQFF.

This clonotype has only one observation. This chain joins TRBV20-1 and TRBJ1-2; 10 bases agree with TRBD1. Trimming took 3 bases from V and 2 from J; bases not matched to a gene: 9. CDR3 length: 16 amino acids. Germline V gene data show CDR1 as DFQATT and CDR2 as SNEGSKA (reference sequence). CDR3 protein: CSARWGDRGSNYGYTF. The CDR3 bases are TGCAGTGCTAGGTGGGGGGACAGGGGCTCGAACTATGGCTACACCTTC.

This clonotype was seen ten or more times. This rearrangement joins TRBV18 to TRBJ2-2, with a weak D call TRBD2 (5 bases). The CDR3 spans 13 residues. V was cut by 3 bases and J by 4 bases, with 6 bases left in between. CDR1 is KGHSH and CDR2 is LQKENI in the germline V gene. The CDR3 sequence is CASSPRGTGELFF. As DNA, the CDR3 is TGTGCCAGCTCACCTCGGGGCACCGGGGAGCTGTTTTTT.

This clonotype has a count of ten or more. The chain's CDR3 is CASSIRREIVNEQFF. Here the CDR3 DNA reads TGTGCCAGTAGTATAAGGCGGGAGATTGTCAATGAGCAGTTCTTC. The chain couples TRBV19 to TRBJ2-1; 7 positions match TRBD2. The length of the CDR3 is 15 residues. The germline V gene encodes CDR1 LNHDA and CDR2 SQIVND (reference sequence). The J segment lost 6 bases and the V segment lost 2 bases, leaving 7 bases of the junction unmatched.

This clonotype was recorded many times. The chain carries TRBV20-1 and TRBJ2-1; maybe TRBD2 (6 bases). The CDR3 runs 15 residues. Trimming pared 3 bases from V and 10 bases from J, leaving 22 bases between. CDR1 is DFQATT, CDR2 SNEGSKA, per germline (reference sequence). CDR3 sequence reads: CSARDDHKAGTEQFF. The DNA of the CDR3 is TGCAGTGCTAGGGATGATCATAAGGCGGGGACCGAGCAGTTCTTC.

This rearrangement joins TRBV10-3 to TRBJ1-1, with a weak D call TRBD1 (5 bases). Trimming pared 10 bases from V and 2 bases from J, leaving 11 bases between. Germline-derived CDR1 and CDR2 are ENHRY and SYGVKD. This CDR3 region has 12 residues. The CDR3 DNA is TGTGCCACCGGGGCCTATAACACTGAAGCTTTCTTT. Its translation is CATGAYNTEAFF.

The sample holds many counts of this clonotype. V usage is TRBV20-1 and J usage is TRBJ1-6; D not certain. The CDR3 contains 15 residues. CDR1 DFQATT and CDR2 SNEGSKA come from the germline V gene (reference sequence). Trimming removed 4 bases from V and 7 bases from J, with 17 bases in between. The CDR3 DNA reads as TGCAGTGCTAAGTCGGGCTCCCCGGGAAATTCACCCCTCCACTTT. Protein sequence: CSAKSGSPGNSPLHF.

This clonotype was counted at least ten times. J is TRBJ2-3 and V is TRBV3-1; D gene unclear. The CDR3 runs 15 residues. Trimming took off 4 bases at V and 0 bases at J, with 11 bases between the two ends. The germline CDR1 and CDR2 sequences are LGHDT and YNNKEL (reference sequence). The CDR3 region has the DNA TGTGCCAGCAGCCCCGAACAGATTAGCACAGATACGCAGTATTTT. This encodes CASSPEQISTDTQYF.